Listed below are T cell receptor beta chains from one sample, sequenced in a study of T cells expressing NK-cell markers. TCRdb reprocessed the 5' RACE reads and reports one entry per CDR3 protein, with no DNA. This sample's table has more than 120,000 distinct CDR3 sequences. Sequencing was performed on blood T cells: a sorted CD56 or NKG2C T cell subset, CD4+ or CD8+ T cells, or bulk PBMC T cells (not recorded which). Receptors were obtained from a man between 18 and 35 years old in good health. CDR3s include the opening cysteine and the closing phenylalanine or tryptophan.

J gene	CDR3 length	V gene	CDR3 protein
TRBJ2-1	14	TRBV10-1	CASSDPSPANEQFF
TRBJ2-2	16	TRBV12-3/TRBV12-4	CASSWSLAANTGELFF
TRBJ2-3	16	TRBV7-9	CASSRLAGTITDTQYF
TRBJ1-4	15	TRBV7-2	CASSASTGTNEKLFF
TRBJ1-2	14	TRBV14	CASSQGPTNYGYTF
TRBJ2-2	13	TRBV18	CASSLPGPGELFF
TRBJ2-1	14	TRBV11-2	CASSPRLVSWEQFF
TRBJ2-3	16	TRBV5-1	CASSFGTGGWTDTQYF
TRBJ2-1	18	TRBV7-6	CASSLVVGLAGDYNEQFF
TRBJ2-3	17	TRBV7-2	CASSLPAIGPSTDTQYF
TRBJ2-3	12	TRBV5-6	CASRGAEDTQYF
TRBJ2-1	14	TRBV3-1	CASSHLSSYNEQFF
TRBJ2-2	15	TRBV12-3/TRBV12-4	CASRLTGTSNGELFF
TRBJ2-7	14	TRBV5-6	CASSRRGESYEQYF
TRBJ2-3	16	TRBV10-2	CASSESAGGITDTQYF
TRBJ2-1	16	TRBV19	CASSTLGHQTYNEQFF
TRBJ2-1	16	TRBV29-1	CSAEAGGRSSYNEQFF
TRBJ2-2	12	TRBV12-3/TRBV12-4	CAFGGAVRELFF
TRBJ2-1	12	TRBV12-3/TRBV12-4	CASSHLWDEQFF
TRBJ1-4	13	TRBV20-1	CSARDWGAEKLFF
TRBJ2-2	15	TRBV20-1	CSANSRDRVAGELFF
TRBJ1-6	15	TRBV4-3	CASSQEGQGYSPLHF
TRBJ2-2	16	TRBV20-1	CSARDPGTSGSGGLFF
TRBJ2-5	13	TRBV7-9	CASSPGFQETQYF
TRBJ2-2	18	TRBV19	CASSTSILAGANTGELFF
TRBJ2-5	14	TRBV20-1	CSARDSVGQETQYF
TRBJ2-4	13	TRBV6-6	CASSGHAKNIQYF
TRBJ1-5	14	TRBV7-3	CASSHQGGNQPQHF
TRBJ2-3	12	TRBV9	CASSGRADTQYF
TRBJ2-2	12	TRBV9	CASSVDSGELFF
TRBJ1-2	17	TRBV12-3/TRBV12-4	CASSLWANPAFNYGYTF
TRBJ2-1	15	TRBV12-3/TRBV12-4	CASTKTSGRLNEQFF
TRBJ2-1	14	TRBV27	CASSPQRPRDEQFF
TRBJ2-1	16	TRBV4-1	CASSQEGVGGKNEQFF
TRBJ2-7	15	TRBV4-3	CASSQRRVFGYEQYF
TRBJ1-5	17	TRBV4-1	CASSQDMRGQTYQPQHF
TRBJ2-2	14	TRBV29-1	CSVGQGLNTGELFF
TRBJ2-2	16	TRBV11-3	CASSPREGPNTGELFF
TRBJ1-5	18	TRBV19	CASSMGQGEWKAYQPQHF
TRBJ2-1	14	TRBV20-1	CSARDRQGYNEQFF
TRBJ2-1	13	TRBV20-1	CRAGTSSYNEQFF
TRBJ2-7	14	TRBV7-6	CASSDTGTLYEQYF
TRBJ2-7	13	TRBV19	CASSAGSSYEQYF
TRBJ2-3	16	TRBV20-1	CSARDRLADGTDTQYF
TRBJ1-1	13	TRBV12-3/TRBV12-4	CATSSGGGTEAFF
TRBJ2-1	19	TRBV19	CASSIGGGPSGSVYNEQFF
TRBJ2-7	22	TRBV23-1	CASSHKSLSGPVSTGSIYEQYF
TRBJ2-1	14	TRBV29-1	CSVVGEGGLNEQFF
TRBJ2-1	13	TRBV12-3/TRBV12-4	CASRPQGTSEQFF
TRBJ2-7	19	TRBV20-1	CSAEGGGLAGENVYNEQYF
TRBJ2-1	13	TRBV12-3/TRBV12-4	CASSFPGRAEQFF
TRBJ2-2	16	TRBV2	CASAPTSGRETGELFF